These 22 T cell receptor beta chains share one sample of origin, sequenced in a study of blood T cell repertoires in COVID-19. Repertoires were generated with immunoSEQ multiplex PCR, while TCRdb's copy carries only in-frame clones and drops some. The data show about 97,000 clones, more than 75% seen once. The material sequenced was peripheral blood. These receptors were collected from a man in his fifties with active or convalescent COVID-19.

The count of this clone is one. The rearrangement joins TRBV5-1 to TRBJ1-1; 9 bases line up with TRBD1. The germline V gene encodes CDR1 SGHRS and CDR2 YFSETQ. This CDR3 spans 14 amino acids. The junction had 10 bases not matched to a gene; V was cut back by 3 bases and J by 10 bases. The CDR3 DNA reads TGCGCCAGCAGCTGGGACAGGGATGTTAAAGGAGCTTTCTTT. It translates to CASSWDRDVKGAFF.

This chain connects TRBV19 to TRBJ2-3, with D perhaps matching TRBD1 (6 bases). Germline values: CDR1 LNHDA, CDR2 SQIVND (reference sequence). The ends were cut back, 4 bases at V and 5 bases at J, with 16 bases in the middle. The CDR3 covers 15 residues. CDR3 sequence: CASSTPGQNKDTQYF. The CDR3 coding sequence is TGTGCCAGTAGTACCCCGGGACAAAATAAAGATACGCAGTATTTT.

This CDR3 is CATSDPGRGGTDTQYF. Written as DNA, the CDR3 is TGTGCCACCAGTGACCCGGGGCGGGGGGGCACAGATACGCAGTATTTT. This chain joins TRBV24-1 and TRBJ2-3; 8 bases are a match to TRBD2. The CDR3 covers 16 residues. V shed 4 bases, J shed 1 base, and the junction held 6 bases outside the gene matches. CDR1 and CDR2 from the germline V gene are KGHDR and SFDVKD.

This clone was counted between two and nine times. The chain couples TRBV7-2 to TRBJ1-4, with D maybe TRBD1 (6 bases). Trimming took 5 bases from V and 4 from J, leaving 14 bases between them. The CDR3 has 15 residues. The germline V gene has CDR1 SGHTA and CDR2 FQGNSA. The CDR3 loop reads CASSAGETYNEKLFF. CDR3 bases: TGTGCCAGCAGCGCAGGGGAGACCTATAATGAAAAACTGTTTTTT.

V gene TRBV10-1 combines with J gene TRBJ2-5; TRBD2 aligns across 7 bases. The trim removed 4 bases at V and 5 bases at J, leaving 4 bases unmatched. The CDR3 is 13 residues long. Germline CDR1 WNHNN, CDR2 SYGVQD (reference sequence). CDR3 sequence (DNA): TGCGCCAGCAGTGCCGGGGGAGGGGAGACCCAGTACTTC. This encodes CASSAGGGETQYF.

The V and J genes are TRBV6-6 and TRBJ2-5, with 7 nucleotides matching TRBD1. Germline CDR1 and CDR2: MNHNY and SVGAGI (reference sequence). This CDR3 comprises 13 residues. V shed 6 bases, J shed 1 base, and the junction held 2 bases outside the gene matches. In nucleotides, the CDR3 is TGTGCCAGCAGGAGGGACAGCCAAGAGACCCAGTACTTC. This translates into CASRRDSQETQYF.

This chain links TRBV18 with TRBJ2-3; maybe TRBD2 (5 bases). V was clipped by 3 bases and J by 0 bases, with 10 bases between them. The V gene's germline CDR1 is KGHSH and CDR2 LQKENI. The length of the CDR3 is 15 residues. CDR3: CASSPSGSSTDTQYF. CDR3 bases: TGTGCCAGCTCACCGAGCGGATCTAGCACAGATACGCAGTATTTT.

The chain has TRBV7-6 and TRBJ2-3, with 12 bases identical to TRBD2. With 5 bases clipped from V and 3 bases from J, the junction kept 3 bases outside the gene matches. CDR3 length equals 15 residues. Germline CDR1 and CDR2: SGHVS and FNYEAQ. In DNA, the CDR3 is TGTGCCAGCAGCCTTGGACTAGCGGGGACAGATACGCAGTATTTT. Residues: CASSLGLAGTDTQYF.

This sequence joins TRBV4-2 and TRBJ2-3, with D perhaps matching TRBD2 (5 bases). Germline V gene sequence: CDR1 LGHNA, CDR2 YNFKEQ. This CDR3 has 13 residues. Trimming left V 4 bases short and J 2 bases short, with 7 bases between. The CDR3 region has the DNA TGTGCCAGCAGCCTGACTACCACAGATACGCAGTATTTT. Residues: CASSLTTTDTQYF.

The chain joins TRBV5-4 to TRBJ2-3; TRBD2 is a possible D gene (5 bases). This CDR3 has 15 amino acids. The germline CDR1 and CDR2 sequences are SGHNT and YYREEE (reference sequence). Trimming cost V 4 bases and J 2 bases, with 14 bases left between them. The CDR3 spells CASSPTKTNTDTQYF. The CDR3, as DNA: TGTGCCAGCAGCCCCACCAAGACTAACACAGATACGCAGTATTTT.

J is TRBJ2-7 and V is TRBV20-1; 7 positions match TRBD2. The J segment lost 7 bases and the V segment lost 6 bases, leaving 6 bases of the junction unmatched. Looked up from germline, CDR1 is DFQATT and CDR2 is SNEGSKA (reference sequence). The CDR3 is made up of 11 amino acids. The CDR3 here is CSASAGEEQYV. The DNA of the CDR3 is TGCAGTGCCTCGGCGGGGGAAGAGCAGTACGTC.

V and J are TRBV10-3 and TRBJ1-2; 8 nucleotides match TRBD1. The CDR3 extends over 12 amino acids. Trimming took 6 bases from V and 8 from J; bases not matched to a gene: 5. CDR1 is ENHRY and CDR2 is SYGVKD in the germline V gene. In DNA, the CDR3 is TGTGCCATCAGGGACAGGGTGGAGGGCTACACCTTC. Residues: CAIRDRVEGYTF.

This chain connects TRBV30 to TRBJ2-1, with TRBD2 matching 9 bases. The germline CDR1 and CDR2 sequences are GTSNPN and SVGIG (reference sequence). V was pared by 5 bases and J by 9 bases, with 14 bases of the junction left unmatched. The CDR3 length is 15 residues. For the CDR3, the DNA is TGTGCCTGGGAGGGGCTGAGCGGGGGGTTGGGTGAGCAGTTCTTC. Translating gives CAWEGLSGGLGEQFF.

The V and J genes are TRBV2 and TRBJ1-4; perhaps TRBD1 as D (5 bases). There are 12 residues in the CDR3. V lost 6 bases to trimming and J lost 7 bases, with 9 bases between them. Germline V gives CDR1 SNHLY, CDR2 FYNNEI. CDR3 nucleotides: TGTGCCAGCAGCAAAGGGGTTGAAAAACTGTTTTTT. This gives the protein CASSKGVEKLFF. The entire variable domain, with the rest obtained from reference TRBV2 and TRBJ1-4, is as follows: EPEVTQTPSHQVTQMGQEVILRCVPISNHLYFYWYRQILGQKVEFLVSFYNNEISEKSEIFDDQFSVERPDGSNFTLKIRSTKLEDSAMYFCASSKGVEKLFFGSGTQLSVL.

The chain recombines TRBV5-8 with TRBJ2-1, with D perhaps matching TRBD1 (5 bases). CDR1 is SGHTS and CDR2 is YDEGEE in the germline V gene. V shed 5 bases and J shed 6 bases, with 12 bases lying between them. The CDR3 has 13 amino acids. The CDR3 coding sequence is TGTGCCAGCAGGCGAACAGGTATCAATGAGCAGTTCTTC. Residues: CASRRTGINEQFF.

This clone was found once. The junction does not match germline at one end; this may be a read error. The rearrangement links TRBV3-1 (or the pseudogene TRBV3-2) to TRBJ2-2; TRBD1 is a possible D gene (7 bases). In germline, CDR1 is LGHDT, CDR2 YNNKEL (reference sequence). The CDR3 contains 17 residues. The CDR3 DNA is TGTGCCAGCAGGCAAGGTGTTTTGTCAGGGGGGACCGGGGAGCTGTTTTTT. It specifies CASRQGVLSGGTGELFF.

The V gene is TRBV6-2 or TRBV6-3, the J gene TRBJ2-3; no firm D call. Germline-derived CDR1 and CDR2 are MNHEY and SVGEGT. The CDR3 has 17 residues. Trimming removed 6 bases from V and 2 bases from J, with 21 bases in between. The CDR3 bases are TGTGCCAGCAGCTCTTTGTTAGCAGAGTGGGTCACAGATACGCAGTATTTT. Protein: CASSSLLAEWVTDTQYF.

This chain uses TRBV5-1 with TRBJ1-1; TRBD1 matches at 7 bases. With V trimmed by 4 bases and J by 10 bases, 16 bases remained unmatched. Germline CDR1 and CDR2: SGHRS and YFSETQ. CDR3 length equals 15 residues. CDR3 DNA: TGCGCCAGCAGCCCAATCAACGGACAGGATGGCGGAGCTTTCTTT. It translates to CASSPINGQDGGAFF.

Judged by abundance, this clone is medium-sized (0.01 to 0.1%). The genes are TRBV21-1 and TRBJ1-5. TRBV21-1 is marked as a pseudogene. The CDR3 spans 18 residues. This CDR3 reads CASSKRERLFISNQPQHF. Written as DNA, the CDR3 is TGTGCCAGCAGCAAAAGGGAGCGTTTATTTATTAGCAATCAGCCCCAGCATTTT.

The chain carries TRBV7-2 and TRBJ2-4; D not certain. Looked up from germline, CDR1 is SGHTA and CDR2 is FQGNSA. The CDR3 runs 15 residues. Trimming cost V 6 bases and J 0 bases, with 12 bases left between them. The CDR3 here is CASSHPTVAKNIQYF. DNA for the CDR3: TGTGCCAGCAGTCACCCCACAGTAGCCAAAAACATTCAGTACTTC. Looking up the rest from reference TRBV7-2 and TRBJ2-4 gives the full variable domain: GAGVSQSPSNKVTEKGKDVELRCDPISGHTALYWYRQSLGQGLEFLIYFQGNSAPDKSGLPSDRFSAERTGGSVSTLTIQRTQQEDSAVYLCASSHPTVAKNIQYFGAGTRLSVL.

The rearrangement uses TRBV20-1 and TRBJ1-4; D is ambiguous. The ends were cut back, 1 base at V and 7 bases at J, with 4 bases in the middle. This CDR3 contains 11 residues. CDR1 is DFQATT, CDR2 SNEGSKA, per germline (reference sequence). CDR3 sequence: CSARGSEKLFF. CDR3 DNA: TGCAGTGCTAGAGGGAGTGAAAAACTGTTTTTT.

The chain carries TRBV27 and TRBJ2-1, with 11 positions matching TRBD1. Germline assignment: CDR1 MNHEY and CDR2 SMNVEV (reference sequence). J was trimmed by 3 bases and V by 2 bases; bases with no gene match: 0. This CDR3 is 15 amino acids long. In DNA, the CDR3 is TGTGCCAGCAGTTTAGGGACAGGGGGCTACAATGAGCAGTTCTTC. It specifies CASSLGTGGYNEQFF.